This T cell receptor beta chain was obtained from a study of a mutant IDH1 vaccine in newly diagnosed glioma. Study at large: Patients were given eight vaccinations, scheduled in weeks 1, 3, 5, 7, 11, 15, 19 and 23. Most patients had radiochemotherapy with temozolomide before enrollment; others had one alone. Vaccination started 4-6 weeks after radiotherapy alone, or with temozolomide cycles.

Described time point: week 5, during vaccination. Topical imiquimod was applied with each vaccine dose, which held 300 ug of mutant IDH1 20-mer peptide. The CDR3 is 17 amino acids. The germline V gene has CDR1 KGHSH and CDR2 LQKENI. Between the trimmed V and J ends, which lost 1 base and 1 base, there was a span of 15 bases. Clones were read by immunoSEQ multiplex PCR, and TCRdb kept only the in-frame ones, dropping some. The table shows about 29,000 clones, with around 90% occurring only once. The table lists this clone with a few counts. Its antigen remains unidentified. This TCR was recovered from a woman aged 40 to 50 with glioma. Some clones in this sample may be carry-over from other donors' samples. The rearrangement links TRBV18 to TRBJ2-3, with D possibly being TRBD1 (6 bases). Here the sequenced sample was peripheral blood mononuclear cells (PBMCs), taken from a glioma patient whose treatment included an IDH1 peptide vaccine. CDR3 loop: CASSPLKDRPGTDTQYF. The CDR3 coding sequence is TGTGCCAGCTCACCACTCAAAGACAGGCCCGGCACAGATACGCAGTATTTT.